This T cell receptor (beta chain) was recorded in a study of blood T cell repertoires in COVID-19. Across the study: Acute and convalescent COVID-19 samples came from the United States, Italy and Spain. T cells, B-cell-depleted T cells, or PBMCs supplied cDNA or gDNA.

From germline, CDR1 is SGHNT and CDR2 YYREEE (reference sequence). V lost 4 bases to trimming and J lost 0 bases, with 13 bases between them. This CDR3 region has 16 residues. Assay: immunoSEQ multiplex PCR; the TCRdb copy retains only in-frame clones and omits some. The repertoire holds roughly 200,000 clones, with around 80% as singletons. The J gene is TRBJ1-4, the V gene TRBV5-4, with D possibly TRBD1 on 6 matching bases. This TCR came from a woman between 65 and 79 years old with acute or convalescent COVID-19. Input material: peripheral blood. The CDR3 coding sequence is TGTGCCAGCAGCGCAACAGGGACGACAACTAATGAAAAACTGTTTTTT. As protein: CASSATGTTTNEKLFF.